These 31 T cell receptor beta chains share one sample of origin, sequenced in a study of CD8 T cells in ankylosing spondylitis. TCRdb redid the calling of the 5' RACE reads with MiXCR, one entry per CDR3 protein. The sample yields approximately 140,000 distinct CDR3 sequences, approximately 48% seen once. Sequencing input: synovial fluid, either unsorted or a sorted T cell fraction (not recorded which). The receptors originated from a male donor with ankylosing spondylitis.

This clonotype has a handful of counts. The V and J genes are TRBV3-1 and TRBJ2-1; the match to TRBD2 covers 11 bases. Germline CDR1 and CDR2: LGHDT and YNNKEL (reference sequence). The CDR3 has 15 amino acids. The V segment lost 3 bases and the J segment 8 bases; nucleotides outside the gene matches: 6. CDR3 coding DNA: TGTGCCAGCAGCCACCTAGCGGGGGGCATAGATGAGCAGTTCTTC. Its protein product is CASSHLAGGIDEQFF.

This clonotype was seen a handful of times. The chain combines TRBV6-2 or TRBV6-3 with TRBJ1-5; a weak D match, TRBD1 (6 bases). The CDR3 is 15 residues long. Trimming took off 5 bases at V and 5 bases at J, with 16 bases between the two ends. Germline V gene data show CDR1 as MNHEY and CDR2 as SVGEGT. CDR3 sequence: CASSGGVYRDQPQHF. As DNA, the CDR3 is TGTGCCAGCAGTGGGGGAGTGTACAGGGATCAGCCCCAGCATTTT.

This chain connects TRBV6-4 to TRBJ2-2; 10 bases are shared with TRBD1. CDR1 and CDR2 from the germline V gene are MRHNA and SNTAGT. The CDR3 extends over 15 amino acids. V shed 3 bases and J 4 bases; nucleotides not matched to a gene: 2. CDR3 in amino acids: CASSEGTGATGELFF. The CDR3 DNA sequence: TGTGCCAGCAGTGAGGGGACAGGGGCCACCGGGGAGCTGTTTTTT.

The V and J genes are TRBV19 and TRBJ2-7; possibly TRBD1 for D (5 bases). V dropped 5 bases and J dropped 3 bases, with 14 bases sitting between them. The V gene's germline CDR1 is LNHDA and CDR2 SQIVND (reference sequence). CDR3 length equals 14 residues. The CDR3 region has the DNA TGTGCCAGTAGTCACACAGGTAGGGGCTACGAGCAGTACTTC. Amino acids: CASSHTGRGYEQYF.

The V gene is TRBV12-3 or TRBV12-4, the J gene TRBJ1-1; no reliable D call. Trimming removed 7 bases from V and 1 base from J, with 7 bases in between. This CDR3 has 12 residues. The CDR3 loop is CASTSRNTEAFF. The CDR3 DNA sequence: TGTGCCAGCACCAGCAGGAACACTGAAGCTTTCTTT.

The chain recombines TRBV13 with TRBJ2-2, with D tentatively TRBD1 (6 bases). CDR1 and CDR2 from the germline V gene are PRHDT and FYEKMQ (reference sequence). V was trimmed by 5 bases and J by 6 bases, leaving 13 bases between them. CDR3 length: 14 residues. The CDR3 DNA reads TGTGCCAGCAGCCCCACAGGGAATTCCGGGGAGCTGTTTTTT. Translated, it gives CASSPTGNSGELFF.

For the CDR3, the DNA is TGTGCCAGCTCACCACTGGGAGGGGACTCCTACGAGCAGTACTTC. Encoded protein: CASSPLGGDSYEQYF. V and J are TRBV18 and TRBJ2-7; TRBD2 agrees at 7 bases. With 1 base clipped from V and 0 bases from J, the junction kept 3 bases outside the gene matches. This CDR3 has 15 residues. CDR1 is KGHSH and CDR2 is LQKENI in the germline V gene. Full variable domain (outside the CDR3, taken from reference TRBV18 and TRBJ2-7): NAGVMQNPRHLVRRRGQEARLRCSPMKGHSHVYWYRQLPEEGLKFMVYLQKENIIDESGMPKERFSAEFPKEGPSILRIQQVVRGDSAAYFCASSPLGGDSYEQYFGPGTRLTVT.

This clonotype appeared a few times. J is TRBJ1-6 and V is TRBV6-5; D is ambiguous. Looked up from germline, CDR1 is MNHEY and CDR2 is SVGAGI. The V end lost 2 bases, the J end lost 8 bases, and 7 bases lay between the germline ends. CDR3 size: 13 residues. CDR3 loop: CASSYKDYSPLHF. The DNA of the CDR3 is TGTGCCAGCAGTTACAAGGACTATTCACCCCTCCACTTT.

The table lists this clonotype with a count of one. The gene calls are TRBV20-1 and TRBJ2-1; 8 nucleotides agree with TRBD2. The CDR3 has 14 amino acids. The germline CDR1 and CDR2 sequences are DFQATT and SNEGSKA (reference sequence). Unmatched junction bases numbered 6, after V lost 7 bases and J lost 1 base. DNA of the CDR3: TGCAGTGTTCGGGGGGGGAGATCCTACAATGAGCAGTTCTTC. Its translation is CSVRGGRSYNEQFF.

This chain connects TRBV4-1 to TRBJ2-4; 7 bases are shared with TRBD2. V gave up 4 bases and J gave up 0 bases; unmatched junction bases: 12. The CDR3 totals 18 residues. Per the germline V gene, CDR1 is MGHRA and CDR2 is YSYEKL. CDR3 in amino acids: CASSPKILADLAKNIQYF. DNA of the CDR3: TGCGCCAGCAGCCCGAAAATCCTAGCGGATTTAGCCAAAAACATTCAGTACTTC.

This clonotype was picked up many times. CDR3: CASSLGAGAHNEQFF. As DNA, the CDR3 is TGTGCCAGCAGCTTAGGGGCGGGAGCTCACAATGAGCAGTTCTTC. This chain uses TRBV7-9 with TRBJ2-1; TRBD2 matches at 7 bases. Germline loops: CDR1 SEHNR, CDR2 FQNEAQ (reference sequence). This CDR3 is built from 15 residues. Germline trimming cut 1 base from V and 5 bases from J; bases unmatched to any gene: 5. The whole variable domain, remainder taken from reference TRBV7-9 and TRBJ2-1, is DTGVSQNPRHKITKRGQNVTFRCDPISEHNRLYWYRQTLGQGPEFLTYFQNEAQLEKSRLLSDRFSAERPKGSFSTLEIQRTEQGDSAMYLCASSLGAGAHNEQFFGPGTRLTVL.

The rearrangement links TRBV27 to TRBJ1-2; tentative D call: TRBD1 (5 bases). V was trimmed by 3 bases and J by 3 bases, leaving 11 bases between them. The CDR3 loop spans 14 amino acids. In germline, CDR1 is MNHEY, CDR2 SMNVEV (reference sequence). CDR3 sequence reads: CASSFSRAYYGYTF. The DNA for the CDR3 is TGTGCCAGCAGTTTTTCCAGGGCATACTATGGCTACACCTTC.

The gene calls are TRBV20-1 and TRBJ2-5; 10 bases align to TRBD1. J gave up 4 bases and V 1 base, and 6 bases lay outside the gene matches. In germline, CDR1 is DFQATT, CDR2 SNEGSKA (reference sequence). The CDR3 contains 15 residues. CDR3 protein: CSARVGQGVLETQYF. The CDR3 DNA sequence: TGCAGTGCTAGAGTAGGACAGGGGGTTTTAGAGACCCAGTACTTC.

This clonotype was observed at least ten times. CDR3 in amino acids: CAISILGAGASGEQFF. CDR3 bases: TGTGCCATCAGTATACTAGGGGCGGGGGCCTCAGGGGAGCAGTTCTTC. The rearrangement links TRBV10-3 to TRBJ2-1; possibly TRBD2 for D (7 bases). The CDR3 is 16 amino acids. The germline V gene encodes CDR1 ENHRY and CDR2 SYGVKD. V was shortened by 5 bases and J by 10 bases, with 24 bases between the two germline ends.

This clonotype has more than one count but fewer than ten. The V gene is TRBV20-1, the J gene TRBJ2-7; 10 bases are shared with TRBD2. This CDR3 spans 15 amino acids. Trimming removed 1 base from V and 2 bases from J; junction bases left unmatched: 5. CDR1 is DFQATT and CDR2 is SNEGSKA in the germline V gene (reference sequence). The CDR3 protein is CSARALAGPTYEQYF. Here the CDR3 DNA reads TGCAGTGCTAGAGCACTAGCGGGACCGACCTACGAGCAGTACTTC.

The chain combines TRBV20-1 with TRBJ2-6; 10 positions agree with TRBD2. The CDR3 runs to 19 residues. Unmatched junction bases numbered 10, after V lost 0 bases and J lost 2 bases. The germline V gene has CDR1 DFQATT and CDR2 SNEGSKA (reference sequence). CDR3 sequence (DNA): TGCAGTGCTAGAGAGGGTGGGCTAGCGGGAGTGGCTGGGGCCAACGTCCTGACTTTC. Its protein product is CSAREGGLAGVAGANVLTF.

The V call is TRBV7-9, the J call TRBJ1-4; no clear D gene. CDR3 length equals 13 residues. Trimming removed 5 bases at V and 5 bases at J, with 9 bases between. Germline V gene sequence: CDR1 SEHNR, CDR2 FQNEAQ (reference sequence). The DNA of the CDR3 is TGTGCCAGCAGCCCACGGAGGAATGAAAAACTGTTTTTT. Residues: CASSPRRNEKLFF.

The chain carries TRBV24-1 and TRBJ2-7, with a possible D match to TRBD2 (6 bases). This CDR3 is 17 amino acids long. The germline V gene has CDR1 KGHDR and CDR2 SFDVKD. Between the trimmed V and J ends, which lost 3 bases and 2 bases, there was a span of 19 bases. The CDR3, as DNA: TGTGCCACCAGTGATCCCCGGGGTAGAGCGGGTCCCTACGAGCAGTACTTC. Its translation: CATSDPRGRAGPYEQYF.

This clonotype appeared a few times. The CDR3 nucleotides read TGTGCCAGCAGCTCGGCTCCCAATGAGCAGTTCTTC. The encoded protein is CASSSAPNEQFF. This chain connects TRBV7-6 to TRBJ2-1; D unclear. Germline CDR1 is SGHVS and CDR2 is FNYEAQ. V lost 4 bases, J lost 6 bases, and 7 bases lay in between. CDR3 length equals 12 residues.

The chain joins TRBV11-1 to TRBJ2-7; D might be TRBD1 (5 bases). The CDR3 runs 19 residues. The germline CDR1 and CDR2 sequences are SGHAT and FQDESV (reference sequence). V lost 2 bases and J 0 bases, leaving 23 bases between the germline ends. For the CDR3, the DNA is TGTGCCAGCAGCTTATACCCAGGGTTAGTACACCGGAGCTCCTACGAGCAGTACTTC. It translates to CASSLYPGLVHRSSYEQYF. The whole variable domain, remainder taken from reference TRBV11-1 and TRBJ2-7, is EAEVAQSPRYKITEKSQAVAFWCDPISGHATLYWYRQILGQGPELLVQFQDESVVDDSQLPKDRFSAERLKGVDSTLKIQPAELGDSAMYLCASSLYPGLVHRSSYEQYFGPGTRLTVT.

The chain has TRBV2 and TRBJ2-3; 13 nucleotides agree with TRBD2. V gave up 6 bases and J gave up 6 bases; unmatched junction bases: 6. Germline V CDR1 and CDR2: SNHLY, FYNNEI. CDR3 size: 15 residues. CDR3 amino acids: CASSRTSGSSDTQYF. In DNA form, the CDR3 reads TGTGCCAGCAGCCGGACTAGCGGGAGTAGTGATACGCAGTATTTT.

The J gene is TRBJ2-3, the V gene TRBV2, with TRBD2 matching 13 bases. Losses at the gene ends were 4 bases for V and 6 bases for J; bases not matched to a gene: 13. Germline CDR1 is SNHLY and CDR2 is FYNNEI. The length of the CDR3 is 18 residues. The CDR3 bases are TGTGCCAGCAGTGGAGGGCCATATAGGACTAGCGGGGGTGATACGCAGTATTTT. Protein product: CASSGGPYRTSGGDTQYF.

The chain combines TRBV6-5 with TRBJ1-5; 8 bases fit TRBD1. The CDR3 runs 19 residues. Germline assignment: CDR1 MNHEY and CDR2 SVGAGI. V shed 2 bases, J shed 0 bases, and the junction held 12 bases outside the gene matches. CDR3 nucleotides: TGTGCCAGCAGTTACGGGGACAGGACAGATTTATATAGCAATCAGCCCCAGCATTTT. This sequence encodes CASSYGDRTDLYSNQPQHF.

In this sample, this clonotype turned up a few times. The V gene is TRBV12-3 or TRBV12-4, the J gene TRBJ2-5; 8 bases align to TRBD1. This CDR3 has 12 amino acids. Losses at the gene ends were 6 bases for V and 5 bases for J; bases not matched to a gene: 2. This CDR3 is CASSQGAETQYF. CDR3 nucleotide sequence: TGTGCCAGCAGCCAGGGGGCCGAGACCCAGTACTTC.

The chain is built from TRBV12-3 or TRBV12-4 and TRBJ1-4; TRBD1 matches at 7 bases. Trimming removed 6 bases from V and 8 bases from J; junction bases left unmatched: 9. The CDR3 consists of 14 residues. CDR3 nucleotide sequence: TGTGCCAGCAGGCCTGCAGGGGGTAGGGAAAAACTGTTTTTT. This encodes CASRPAGGREKLFF.

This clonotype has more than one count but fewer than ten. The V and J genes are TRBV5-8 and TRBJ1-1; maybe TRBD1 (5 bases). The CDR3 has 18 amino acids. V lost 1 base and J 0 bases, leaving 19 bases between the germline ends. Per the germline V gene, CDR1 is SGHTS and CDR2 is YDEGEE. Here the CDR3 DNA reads TGTGCCAGCAGCTTGAGGGGAAACTCCTTCCCCATGAACACTGAAGCTTTCTTT. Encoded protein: CASSLRGNSFPMNTEAFF.

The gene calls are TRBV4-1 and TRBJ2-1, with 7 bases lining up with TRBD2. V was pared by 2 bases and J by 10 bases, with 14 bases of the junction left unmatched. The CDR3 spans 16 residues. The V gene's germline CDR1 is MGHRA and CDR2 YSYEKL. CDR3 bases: TGCGCCAGCAGCCAAAGACCCCCGAGGACTAGTTACGAGCAGTTCTTC. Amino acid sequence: CASSQRPPRTSYEQFF.

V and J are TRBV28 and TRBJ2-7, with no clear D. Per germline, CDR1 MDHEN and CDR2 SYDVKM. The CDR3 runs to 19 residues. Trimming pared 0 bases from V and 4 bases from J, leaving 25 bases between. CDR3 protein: CASSLWLGSHHDILYEQYF. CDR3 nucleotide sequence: TGTGCCAGCAGTTTATGGTTGGGTTCGCACCACGATATCTTGTACGAGCAGTACTTC.

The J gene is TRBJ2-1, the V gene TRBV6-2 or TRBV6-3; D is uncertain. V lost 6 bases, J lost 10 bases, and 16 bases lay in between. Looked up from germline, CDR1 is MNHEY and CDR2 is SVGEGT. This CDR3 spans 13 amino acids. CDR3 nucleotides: TGTGCCAGCAGCGACCCTTATATGGGCGAGCAGTTCTTC. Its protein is CASSDPYMGEQFF.

The CDR3 here is CSVEGDEGPQPGGYTF. CDR3 DNA: TGCAGCGTTGAAGGGGACGAGGGGCCCCAGCCTGGGGGCTACACCTTC. The chain couples TRBV29-1 to TRBJ1-2, with D perhaps TRBD1 (5 bases). Germline CDR1 and CDR2: SQVTM and ANQGSEA. CDR3 length: 16 amino acids. Trimming shortened V by 1 base and J by 8 bases, and 23 bases separated the two germline ends.

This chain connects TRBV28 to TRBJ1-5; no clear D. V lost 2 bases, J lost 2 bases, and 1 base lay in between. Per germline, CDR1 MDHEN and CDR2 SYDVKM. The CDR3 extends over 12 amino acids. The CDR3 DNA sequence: TGTGCCAGCAGTTTACGCAATCAGCCCCAGCATTTT. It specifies CASSLRNQPQHF. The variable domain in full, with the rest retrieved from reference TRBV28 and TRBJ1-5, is DVKVTQSSRYLVKRTGEKVFLECVQDMDHENMFWYRQDPGLGLRLIYFSYDVKMKEKGDIPEGYSVSREKKERFSLILESASTNQTSMYLCASSLRNQPQHFGDGTRLSIL.